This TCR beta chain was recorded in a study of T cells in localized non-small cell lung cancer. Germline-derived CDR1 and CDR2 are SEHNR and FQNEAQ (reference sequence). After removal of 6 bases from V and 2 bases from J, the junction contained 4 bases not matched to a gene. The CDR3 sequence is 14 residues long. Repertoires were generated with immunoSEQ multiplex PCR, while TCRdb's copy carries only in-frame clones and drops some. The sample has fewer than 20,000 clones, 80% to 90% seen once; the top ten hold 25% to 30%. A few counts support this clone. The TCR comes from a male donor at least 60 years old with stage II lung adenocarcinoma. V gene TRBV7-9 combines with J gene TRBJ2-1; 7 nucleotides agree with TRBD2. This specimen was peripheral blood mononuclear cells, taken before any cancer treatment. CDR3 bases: TGTGCCAGCAGTAGCGGGCAAACCTACAATGAGCAGTTCTTC. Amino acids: CASSSGQTYNEQFF.